The text below deals with one T cell receptor (beta chain). The antigen is undetermined. The sample belongs to a study of shared clonotypes between healthy human individuals. Roughly 200 ng DNA, approximately 30,000 T cell genomes, went into each sorted-subset replicate PCR. Here immunoSEQ multiplex PCR was the method, and the copy in TCRdb shows in-frame clones only, minus some. This table holds 1,500,000 or so clones, about 98.5% found once. This CDR3 is built from 14 residues. CDR1 is SQVTM, CDR2 ANQGSEA, per germline. Trimming left V 6 bases short and J 3 bases short, with 14 bases between. The study's findings and limits: A few donors had around 5% of their naive CD4 clonotypes in common. A generally larger estimated richness was seen in naive subsets than in memory subsets.

The clonotype was recovered from a man aged 25 to 40 in good health. This chain links TRBV29-1 with TRBJ1-4, with TRBD1 as a possible D gene (5 bases). Sample: naive CD4+ T cells sorted from blood. Subset here: CD45RA+ positively selected. This CDR3 reads CSVRGALPNEKLFF. CDR3 sequence (DNA): TGCAGCGTCAGAGGGGCGCTACCTAATGAAAAACTGTTTTTT.